This T cell receptor beta chain stems from a study of cytomegalovirus exposure and HLA in healthy donors. Study observations and caveats: TRBV6-2, TRBV6-3 and other indistinguishable V segments were excluded. HLA allele associations emerged for around 16,000 TCR beta sequences in a later analysis, at 0.05 false discovery rate.

The PCR employed 60 Vbeta primers together with 13 Jbeta primers. Clones were read by immunoSEQ multiplex PCR, and TCRdb kept only the in-frame ones, dropping some. The sample yields 55,000 to 65,000 clones, around 80% seen once. Notes on this clone: Antigen: not known.

When sampled, the donors appeared nominally healthy, though they likely had unrecorded immune exposures. The V gene end was trimmed by 3 bases and the J gene end by 0 bases; junction bases not matched to a gene: 3. The CDR3 is made up of 15 amino acids. CDR1 and CDR2 from the germline V gene are PRHDT and FYEKMQ (reference sequence). V usage is TRBV13 and J usage is TRBJ1-1, with 8 bases that match TRBD1. The receptor was isolated from a male donor in good health and CMV-seronegative. The source material was PBMCs. This chain's CDR3 is CASSFWTGMNTEAFF. CDR3 nucleotide sequence: TGTGCCAGCAGCTTCTGGACAGGGATGAACACTGAAGCTTTCTTT.